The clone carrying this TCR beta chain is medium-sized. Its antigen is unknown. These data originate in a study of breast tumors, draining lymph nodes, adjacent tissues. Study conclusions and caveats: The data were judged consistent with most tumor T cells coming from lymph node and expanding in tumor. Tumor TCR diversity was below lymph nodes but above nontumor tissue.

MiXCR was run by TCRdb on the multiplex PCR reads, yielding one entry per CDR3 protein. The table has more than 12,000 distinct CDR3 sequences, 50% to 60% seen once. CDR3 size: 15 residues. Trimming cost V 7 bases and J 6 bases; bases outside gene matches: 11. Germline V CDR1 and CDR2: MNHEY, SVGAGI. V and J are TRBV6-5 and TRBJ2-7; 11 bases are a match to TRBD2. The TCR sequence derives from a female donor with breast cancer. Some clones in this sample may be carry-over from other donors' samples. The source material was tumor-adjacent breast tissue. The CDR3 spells CASTRLAGGPREQYF. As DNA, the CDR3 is TGTGCCAGCACCAGGCTAGCGGGAGGCCCCCGCGAGCAGTACTTC.